This T cell receptor beta chain was found in a study of T cells after yellow fever vaccination. This clonotype was counted ten times or more. The antigen is undetermined. Germline CDR1 and CDR2: SGHVS and FNYEAQ. This CDR3 comprises 16 residues. Trimming cost V 5 bases and J 1 base, with 15 bases left between them. Template-switching 5'RACE yielded the TCR cDNA; a universal primer site and UMIs were added in the process. TCRdb reanalysed the 5' RACE reads using MiXCR and keeps one entry per CDR3 protein. The table includes a few hundred thousand distinct CDR3 sequences, roughly 13% detected once. The study, taken as a whole, reports: Post-booster samples contained most primary-vaccination clones (approximately 95% CD4, less than 90% CD8).

Here the sequenced sample was CD4+ T cells sorted from PBMCs, taken 45 days after the yellow fever booster vaccination. The sequence came from a man younger than 45 who received the YFV17D yellow fever vaccine. The rearrangement uses TRBV7-6 and TRBJ2-1; D unresolved. CDR3 protein: CASSPTTGTSYNEQFF. The CDR3 nucleotides read TGTGCCAGCAGCCCAACGACCGGAACTTCCTACAATGAGCAGTTCTTC.